This entry describes one T cell receptor (beta chain). Its target is unknown. The data are from a study of T cells in Graves' hyperthyroidism and ophthalmopathy. Study-wide background: Specimen type is peripheral blood, collected at initial diagnosis prior to any treatment. General study results and limits: Clonotypes that were expanded in thyroid above 0.001 mostly appeared in blood too. A model using 13 V-J features told ophthalmopathy apart from stable hyperthyroidism.

Amplified TCR beta CDR3 regions came from RNA transcripts. HTBI primers drove first-round RT-PCR of the TCR CDR3. TCRdb processed the multiplex PCR reads anew with MiXCR; each CDR3 protein has one entry. The table records 500,000 or so distinct CDR3 sequences, about 16% of them present only once. Losses at the gene ends were 8 bases for V and 2 bases for J; bases not matched to a gene: 7. Per germline, CDR1 GTSNPN and CDR2 SVGIG (reference sequence). The CDR3 sequence is 15 residues long. Sequences were obtained from blood. The receptor comes from a young woman with Graves' ophthalmopathy. The genes are TRBV30 and TRBJ2-2; 11 bases map to TRBD2. Written as DNA, the CDR3 is TGTGCCGGAGAGGGACTAGCGGTTAACACCGGGGAGCTGTTTTTT. This codes for CAGEGLAVNTGELFF. The variable domain in full, completed from reference TRBV30 and TRBJ2-2, reads SQTIHQWPATLVQPVGSPLSLECTVEGTSNPNLYWYRQAAGRGLQLLFYSVGIGQISSEVPQNLSASRPQDRQFILSSKKLLLSDSGFYLCAGEGLAVNTGELFFGEGSRLTVL.